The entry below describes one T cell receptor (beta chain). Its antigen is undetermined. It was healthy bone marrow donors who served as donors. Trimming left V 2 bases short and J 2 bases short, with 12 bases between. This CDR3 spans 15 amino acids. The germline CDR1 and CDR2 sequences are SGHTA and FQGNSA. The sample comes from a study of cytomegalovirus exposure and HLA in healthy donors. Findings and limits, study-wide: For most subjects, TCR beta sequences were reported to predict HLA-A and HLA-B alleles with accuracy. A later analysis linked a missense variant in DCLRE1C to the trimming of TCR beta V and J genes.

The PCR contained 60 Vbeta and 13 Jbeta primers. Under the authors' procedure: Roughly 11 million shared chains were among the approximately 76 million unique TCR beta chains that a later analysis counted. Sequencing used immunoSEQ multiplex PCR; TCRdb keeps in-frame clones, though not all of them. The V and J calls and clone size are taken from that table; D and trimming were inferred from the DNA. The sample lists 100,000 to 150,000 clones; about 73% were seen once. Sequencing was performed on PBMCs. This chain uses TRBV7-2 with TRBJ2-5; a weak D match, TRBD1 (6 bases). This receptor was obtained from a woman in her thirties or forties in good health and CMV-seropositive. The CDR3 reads CASSLFIGTQETQYF. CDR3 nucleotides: TGTGCCAGCAGCTTATTTATTGGGACACAAGAGACCCAGTACTTC.